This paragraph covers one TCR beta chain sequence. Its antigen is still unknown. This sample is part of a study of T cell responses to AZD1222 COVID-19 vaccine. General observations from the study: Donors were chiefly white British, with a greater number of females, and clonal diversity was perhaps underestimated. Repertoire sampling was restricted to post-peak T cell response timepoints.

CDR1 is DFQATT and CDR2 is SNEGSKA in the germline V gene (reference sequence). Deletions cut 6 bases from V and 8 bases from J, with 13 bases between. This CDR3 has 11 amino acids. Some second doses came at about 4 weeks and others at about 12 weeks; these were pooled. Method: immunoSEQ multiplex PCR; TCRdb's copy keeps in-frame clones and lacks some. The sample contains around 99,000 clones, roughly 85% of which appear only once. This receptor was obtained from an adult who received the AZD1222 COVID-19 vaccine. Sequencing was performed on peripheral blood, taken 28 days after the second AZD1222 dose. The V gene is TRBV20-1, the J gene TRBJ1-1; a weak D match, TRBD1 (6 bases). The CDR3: CSARGQQEAFF. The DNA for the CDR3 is TGCAGTGCCCGTGGACAGCAAGAAGCTTTCTTT.